The 13 T cell receptor beta chains given below trace back to one sample, sequenced in a study of T cell changes during pregnancy in multiple sclerosis. Clones were sequenced by immunoSEQ multiplex PCR, and TCRdb holds only the in-frame ones, with some missing. The sample holds about 100,000 clones, 80% to 95% seen once. Sequencing was performed on peripheral blood, taken after pregnancy. The receptors originated from a female donor with multiple sclerosis, enrolled in a pregnancy study.

Worth noting for this clone: This sample includes further DNA sequences coding for the same CDR3. This chain joins TRBV5-1 and TRBJ2-7; 8 nucleotides align to TRBD1. The germline V gene has CDR1 SGHRS and CDR2 YFSETQ. This CDR3 is built from 13 residues. With 4 bases clipped from V and 3 bases from J, the junction kept 3 bases outside the gene matches. Written as DNA, the CDR3 is TGCGCCAGCAGCCCAACAGGGGGCTACGAGCAGTACTTC. Translated, it gives CASSPTGGYEQYF.

The J gene is TRBJ2-7, the V gene TRBV27; D possibly corresponds to TRBD2 (5 bases). Trimming took 5 bases from V and 3 from J, leaving 17 bases between them. Germline values: CDR1 MNHEY, CDR2 SMNVEV (reference sequence). This CDR3 region has 15 residues. The CDR3 is CASSLKSGGRYEQYF. The CDR3 DNA is TGTGCCAGCAGTCTCAAGTCCGGAGGACGCTACGAGCAGTACTTC.

The chain links TRBV6-1 to TRBJ1-6, with D possibly TRBD1 on 5 matching bases. V was cut by 8 bases and J by 5 bases, with 16 bases left in between. This CDR3 spans 15 amino acids. Germline CDR1 is MNHNS and CDR2 is SASEGT. For the CDR3, the DNA is TGTGCCAGCGGGGCAGTTCTCGGCAATAATTCACCCCTCCACTTT. Translating it yields CASGAVLGNNSPLHF.

This chain connects TRBV19 to TRBJ1-1; maybe TRBD1 (6 bases). The CDR3 runs to 15 residues. CDR1 and CDR2 from the germline V gene are LNHDA and SQIVND (reference sequence). With 6 bases removed from V and 1 base from J, the gap between germline ends came to 15 bases. CDR3 sequence: CASRTPLQGNTEAFF. CDR3 coding DNA: TGTGCCAGTAGGACCCCACTACAGGGGAACACTGAAGCTTTCTTT.

The CDR3 loop reads CASSLRSGGQDTQYF. In DNA form, the CDR3 reads TGTGCCAGCAGTCTAAGGAGCGGGGGGCAAGATACGCAGTATTTT. This rearrangement joins TRBV6-6 to TRBJ2-3; 9 bases match TRBD2. Germline V gene sequence: CDR1 MNHNY, CDR2 SVGAGI (reference sequence). After removal of 5 bases from V and 5 bases from J, the junction contained 8 bases not matched to a gene. CDR3 length: 15 amino acids.

The J gene is TRBJ2-5, the V gene TRBV29-1, with 7 positions matching TRBD1. This CDR3 has 12 residues. J lost 3 bases, V lost 8 bases, and 6 bases had no gene match. Looked up from germline, CDR1 is SQVTM and CDR2 is ANQGSEA. CDR3 in DNA: TGCAGCTTGATAGGGACAGAAGAGACCCAGTACTTC. It specifies CSLIGTEETQYF.

The chain carries TRBV5-1 and TRBJ2-1, with 11 bases aligning to TRBD1. The CDR3 has 16 residues. With 1 base clipped from V and 7 bases from J, the junction kept 7 bases outside the gene matches. Germline CDR1 and CDR2: SGHRS and YFSETQ. This chain's CDR3 is CASSLPGQGASNEQFF. The CDR3 bases are TGCGCCAGCAGCTTGCCTGGACAGGGGGCTTCTAATGAGCAGTTCTTC.

This clone was seen just once. The chain joins TRBV27 to TRBJ2-7, with D hard to call. The CDR3 consists of 15 residues. Trimming removed 5 bases at V and 0 bases at J, with 14 bases between. Germline V gene sequence: CDR1 MNHEY, CDR2 SMNVEV (reference sequence). The CDR3 loop is CASSPLTRSSYEQYF. For the CDR3, the DNA is TGTGCCAGCAGTCCCCTAACAAGGAGCTCCTACGAGCAGTACTTC.

This clone occurred once. The chain has TRBV30 and TRBJ2-7; D is uncertain. The CDR3 covers 13 residues. CDR1 GTSNPN and CDR2 SVGIG come from the germline V gene (reference sequence). The V end was cut by 0 bases, the J end by 5 bases, with 11 bases between. The CDR3 sequence is CAWSVVRQHEQYF. The DNA for the CDR3 is TGTGCCTGGAGTGTGGTGAGACAACACGAGCAGTACTTC.

The rearrangement links TRBV2 to TRBJ2-5; possible D gene TRBD2, 6 bases. Per the germline V gene, CDR1 is SNHLY and CDR2 is FYNNEI. This CDR3 contains 11 residues. V was cut by 6 bases and J by 7 bases, with 9 bases left in between. The CDR3 DNA reads TGTGCCAGCAGCGCGGAGGGGACCCAGTACTTC. Translating gives CASSAEGTQYF.

This clone was seen once. The chain uses TRBV19 and TRBJ1-1; 9 nucleotides match TRBD1. This CDR3 spans 15 amino acids. The germline gives CDR1 LNHDA, CDR2 SQIVND (reference sequence). The V segment lost 6 bases and the J segment 5 bases; nucleotides outside the gene matches: 10. The CDR3: CASSFYRDRATEAFF. CDR3 in DNA: TGTGCCAGTAGCTTTTACCGGGACAGGGCGACTGAAGCTTTCTTT.

The chain is built from TRBV7-8 and TRBJ1-6, with 11 bases matching TRBD1. The V segment lost 5 bases and the J segment 8 bases; nucleotides outside the gene matches: 5. CDR1 is SGHVS and CDR2 is FQNEAQ in the germline V gene. The length of the CDR3 is 15 residues. As DNA, the CDR3 is TGTGCCAGCAGCCCATGGACAGGGGGCGATTCACCCCTCCACTTT. The encoded protein is CASSPWTGGDSPLHF.

The rearrangement uses TRBV6-5 and TRBJ1-2; D remains ambiguous. Germline V gives CDR1 MNHEY, CDR2 SVGAGI. Trimming stripped 0 bases from V and 8 bases from J, with 16 bases between. The CDR3 consists of 15 residues. CDR3 amino acids: CASSYSATGRYGYTF. CDR3 nucleotide sequence: TGTGCCAGCAGTTACTCGGCCACCGGGAGATACGGCTACACCTTC.